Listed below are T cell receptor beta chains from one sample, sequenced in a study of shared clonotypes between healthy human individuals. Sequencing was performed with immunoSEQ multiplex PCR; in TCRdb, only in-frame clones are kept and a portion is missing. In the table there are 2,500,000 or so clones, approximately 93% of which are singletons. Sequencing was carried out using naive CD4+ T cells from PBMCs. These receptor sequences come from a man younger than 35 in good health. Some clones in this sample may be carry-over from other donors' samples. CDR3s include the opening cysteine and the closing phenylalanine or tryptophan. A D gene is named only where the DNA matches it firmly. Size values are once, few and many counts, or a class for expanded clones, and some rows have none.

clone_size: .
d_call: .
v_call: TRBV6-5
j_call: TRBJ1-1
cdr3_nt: TGTGCCAGCACACCGGACTGGGGCACTGAAGCTTTCTTT
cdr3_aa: CASTPDWGTEAFF

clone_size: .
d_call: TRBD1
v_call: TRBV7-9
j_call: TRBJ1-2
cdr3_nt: TGTGCCAGCAGGAGGACAGGGGGCCCGTCCCATGGCTACACCTTC
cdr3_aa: CASRRTGGPSHGYTF

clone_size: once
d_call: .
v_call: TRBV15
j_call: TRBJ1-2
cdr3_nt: TGTGCCACCAGCAGAGCACGGAGTAACTATGGCTACACCTTC
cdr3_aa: CATSRARSNYGYTF

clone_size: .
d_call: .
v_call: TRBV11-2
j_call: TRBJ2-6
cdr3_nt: TGTGCCAGCAGCTTCGGGTCTGGGGCCAACGTCCTGACTTTC
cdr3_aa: CASSFGSGANVLTF

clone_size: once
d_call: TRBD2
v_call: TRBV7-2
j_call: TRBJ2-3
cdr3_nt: TGTGCCAGCGCGTCGAGGGGGTCCCCTAGCGGGAGCGCAGATACGCAGTATTTT
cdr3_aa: CASASRGSPSGSADTQYF

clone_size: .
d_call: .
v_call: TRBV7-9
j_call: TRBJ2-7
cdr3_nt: TGTGCCAGCAGCTTAGGTCACGGACCTTCCTACGAGCAGTACTTC
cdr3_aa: CASSLGHGPSYEQYF

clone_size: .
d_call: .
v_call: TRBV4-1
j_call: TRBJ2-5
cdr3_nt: TGCGCCAGCAGCCCAGGGTCTGGGGGTGCGGAGACCCAGTACTTC
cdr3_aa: CASSPGSGGAETQYF

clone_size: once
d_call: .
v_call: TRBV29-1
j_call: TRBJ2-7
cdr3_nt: TGCAGCGTTGCAACAGGACTCTCCTACGAGCAGTACTTC
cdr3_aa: CSVATGLSYEQYF

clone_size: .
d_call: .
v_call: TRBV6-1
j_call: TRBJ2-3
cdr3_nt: TGTGCCAGCAGTCCAGCTCGCGCGGGGACAGATACGCAGTATTTT
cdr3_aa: CASSPARAGTDTQYF

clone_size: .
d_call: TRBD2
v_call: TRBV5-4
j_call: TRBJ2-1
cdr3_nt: TGTGCCAGCAGCACCCTAGCGGGAGGGTCCGATGAGCAGTTCTTC
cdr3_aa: CASSTLAGGSDEQFF

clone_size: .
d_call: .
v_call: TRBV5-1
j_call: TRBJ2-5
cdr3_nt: TGCGCCAGCAGCTCTACGGACAGCCAAGAGACCCAGTACTTC
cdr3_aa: CASSSTDSQETQYF

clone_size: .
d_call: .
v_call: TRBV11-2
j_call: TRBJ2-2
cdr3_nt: TGTGCCAGCACCGGTGGCAGCTACACCGGGGAGCTGTTTTTT
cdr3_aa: CASTGGSYTGELFF

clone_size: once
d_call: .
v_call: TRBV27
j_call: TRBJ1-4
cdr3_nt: TGTGCCAGCAGTTCCCCGCGTAGAGGGGGGGCGAATGAAAAACTGTTTTTT
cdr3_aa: CASSSPRRGGANEKLFF

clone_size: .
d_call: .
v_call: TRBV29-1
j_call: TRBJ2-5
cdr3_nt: TGCAGCGTTAAAGGGCTAGCGAAAGAGACCCAGTACTTC
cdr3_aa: CSVKGLAKETQYF

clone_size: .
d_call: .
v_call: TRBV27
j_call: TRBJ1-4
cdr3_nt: TGTGCCAGCAGGGAATGGGGGTCGGGTGAAAAACTGTTTTTT
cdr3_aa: CASREWGSGEKLFF

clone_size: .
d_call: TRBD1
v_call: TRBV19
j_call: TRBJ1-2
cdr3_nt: TGTGCCAGTAGTAATGGCCGGGACAGAATTTCTGGCTACACCTTC
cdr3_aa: CASSNGRDRISGYTF

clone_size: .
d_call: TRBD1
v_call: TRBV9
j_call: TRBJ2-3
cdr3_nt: TGTGCCAGCAGCGTGGACAGGGCTGCGAATACGCAGTATTTT
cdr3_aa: CASSVDRAANTQYF

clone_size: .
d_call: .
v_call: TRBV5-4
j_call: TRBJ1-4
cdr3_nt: TGTGCCAGCAGCAACCGGCAGAATGAAAAACTGTTTTTT
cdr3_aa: CASSNRQNEKLFF

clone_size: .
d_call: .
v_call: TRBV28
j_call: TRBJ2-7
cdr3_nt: TGTGCCAGCAGTTCAACAGGGATTGCCTACGAGCAGTACTTC
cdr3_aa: CASSSTGIAYEQYF

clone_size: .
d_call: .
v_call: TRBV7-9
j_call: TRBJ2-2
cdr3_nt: TGTGCCAGCAGCTTAGGCGGACAAACGAACACCGGGGAGCTGTTTTTT
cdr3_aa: CASSLGGQTNTGELFF

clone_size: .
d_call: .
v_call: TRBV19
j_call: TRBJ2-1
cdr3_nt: TGTGCCAGTAGTGAACATACATCTAGAAGTGAGCAGTTCTTC
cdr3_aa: CASSEHTSRSEQFF

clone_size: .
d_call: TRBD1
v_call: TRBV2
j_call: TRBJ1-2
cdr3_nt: TGTGCCAGCAGGGGACAGGGGAATGGCTACACCTTC
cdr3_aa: CASRGQGNGYTF

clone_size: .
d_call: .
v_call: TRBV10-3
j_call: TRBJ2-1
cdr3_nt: TGTGCCATCAGTGAGTCGCGAGGGCCCCCCTACAATGAGCAGTTCTTC
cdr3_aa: CAISESRGPPYNEQFF